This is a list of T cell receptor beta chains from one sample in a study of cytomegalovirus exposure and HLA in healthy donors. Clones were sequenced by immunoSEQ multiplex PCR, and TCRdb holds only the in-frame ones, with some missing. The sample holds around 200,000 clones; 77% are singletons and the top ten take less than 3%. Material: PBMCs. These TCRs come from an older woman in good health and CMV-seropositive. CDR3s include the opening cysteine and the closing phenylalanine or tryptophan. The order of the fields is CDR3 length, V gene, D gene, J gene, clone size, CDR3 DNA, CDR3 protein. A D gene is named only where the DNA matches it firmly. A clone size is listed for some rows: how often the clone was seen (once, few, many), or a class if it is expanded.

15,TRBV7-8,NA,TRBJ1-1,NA,TGTGCCAGCAGTCCTTCCGCACGGCGGTTATCTGAAGCTTTCTTT,CASSPSARRLSEAFF
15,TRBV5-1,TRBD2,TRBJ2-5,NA,TGCGCCAGCAGCTTGACACTAGCGGGAGGAGAGACCCAGTACTTC,CASSLTLAGGETQYF
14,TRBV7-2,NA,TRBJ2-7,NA,TGTGCCAGCAGCCCTATGTCTTTATCCTACGAGCAGTACTTC,CASSPMSLSYEQYF
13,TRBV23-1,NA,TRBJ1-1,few,TGCGCCAGCAGTTCGGGCGGGTACACTGAAGCTTTCTTT,CASSSGGYTEAFF
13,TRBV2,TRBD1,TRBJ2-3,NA,TGTGCCAGCACAGTACAGGGGACAGATACGCAGTATTTT,CASTVQGTDTQYF
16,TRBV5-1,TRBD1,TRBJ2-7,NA,TGCGCCAGCAGCTTGTCACCGGGACAGGGGCCTTACGAGCAGTACTTC,CASSLSPGQGPYEQYF
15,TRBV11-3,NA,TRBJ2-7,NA,TGTGCCAGCAGCCCCCAGGGGGGAAGCTCCTACGAGCAGTACTTC,CASSPQGGSSYEQYF
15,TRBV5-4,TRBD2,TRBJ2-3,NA,TGTGCCAGCAGACCCCCCGGGACTAGCGGGGATACGCAGTATTTT,CASRPPGTSGDTQYF
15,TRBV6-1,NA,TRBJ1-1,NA,TGTGCCAGCAGTGGAACTAATCCTATGAACACTGAAGCTTTCTTT,CASSGTNPMNTEAFF
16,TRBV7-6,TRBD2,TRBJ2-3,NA,TGTGCCAGCAGCTTAGTTAGCGGGGGGGCGTCAGATACGCAGTATTTT,CASSLVSGGASDTQYF
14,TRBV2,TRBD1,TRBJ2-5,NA,TGTGCCAGCAGTGATCAGACAGGGGAGGAGACCCAGTACTTC,CASSDQTGEETQYF
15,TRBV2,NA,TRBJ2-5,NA,TGTGCCAGCAGTGTGGGGACAAGGGCGGGAGAGACCCAGTACTTC,CASSVGTRAGETQYF
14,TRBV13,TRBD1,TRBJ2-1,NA,TGTGCCAGCAGCACCGGGACAGCTTACAATGAGCAGTTCTTC,CASSTGTAYNEQFF
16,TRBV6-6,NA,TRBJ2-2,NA,TGTGCCAGCAGTTCCCTAGGCCTAGCCGCGGCCGGGGAGCTGTTTTTT,CASSSLGLAAAGELFF
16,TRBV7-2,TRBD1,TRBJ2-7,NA,TGTGCCAGCAGCTTAGCGTTCGCAGGGGGCGGCTACGAGCAGTACTTC,CASSLAFAGGGYEQYF
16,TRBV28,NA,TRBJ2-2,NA,TGTGCCAGCAGTTTATGGGGAGGCTTGAGCACCGGGGAGCTGTTTTTT,CASSLWGGLSTGELFF
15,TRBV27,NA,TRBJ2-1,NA,TGTGCCAGCAGTCCTAGAACTAGACTCGACAATGAGCAGTTCTTC,CASSPRTRLDNEQFF
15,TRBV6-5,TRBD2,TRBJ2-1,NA,TGTGCCAGCAGTTACGTGGGAGGGAGTGGGAATGAGCAGTTCTTC,CASSYVGGSGNEQFF
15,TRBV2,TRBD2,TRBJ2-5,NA,TGTGCCAGCAGGATGAGAGGGACTAGCGGTCCGACCCAGTACTTC,CASRMRGTSGPTQYF
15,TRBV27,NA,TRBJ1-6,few,TGTGCCAGCAGTAAGGAGACGAGCCGCTTCAGCCCCCTCCACTTT,CASSKETSRFSPLHF
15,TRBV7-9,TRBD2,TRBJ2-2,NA,TGTGCCAGCAGCGGTCCGAGCGGGGTGACCGGGGAGCTGTTTTTT,CASSGPSGVTGELFF
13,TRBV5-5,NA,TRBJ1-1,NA,TGTGCCAGCAGCTTGATTCCCCAGATTGAAGCTTTCTTT,CASSLIPQIEAFF
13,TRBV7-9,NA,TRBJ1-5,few,TGTGCCAGCAGCCGCCAGGGAAATCAGCCCCAGCATTTT,CASSRQGNQPQHF
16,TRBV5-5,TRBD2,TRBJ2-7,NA,TGTGCCAGCAGCCCCGGACTAGCGGGGGGAGCCTACGAGCAGTACTTC,CASSPGLAGGAYEQYF
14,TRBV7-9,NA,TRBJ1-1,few,TGTGCCAGCAGCTTGCCTACAGGGAGCACTGAAGCTTTCTTT,CASSLPTGSTEAFF
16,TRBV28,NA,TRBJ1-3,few,TGTGCCAGCAGTTTTAGGGGGGGGGCGCCTGGAAACACCATATATTTT,CASSFRGGAPGNTIYF
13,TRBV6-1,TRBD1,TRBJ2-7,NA,TGTGCCAGCTCGGCCGGACAGGCCTACGAGCAGTACTTC,CASSAGQAYEQYF
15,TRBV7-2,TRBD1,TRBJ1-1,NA,TGTGCCAGCAGCCCTCGACAGGGACTGAACACTGAAGCTTTCTTT,CASSPRQGLNTEAFF
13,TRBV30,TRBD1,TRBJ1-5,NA,TGTGCCTGGTCCAGGGGGGACAATCAGCCCCAGCATTTT,CAWSRGDNQPQHF
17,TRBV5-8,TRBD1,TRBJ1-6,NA,TGTGCCAGCAGCCCCATGGCGGCAGGGGGAGGTAATTCACCCCTCCACTTT,CASSPMAAGGGNSPLHF
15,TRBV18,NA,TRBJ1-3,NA,TGTGCCAGCTCAGGGACAACTGACTCTGGAAACACCATATATTTT,CASSGTTDSGNTIYF
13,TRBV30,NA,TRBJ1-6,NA,TGTGCCTGTTCAGTCATCGATAATTCACCCCTCCACTTT,CACSVIDNSPLHF
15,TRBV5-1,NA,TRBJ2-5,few,TGCGCCAGCAGCTTGGGGCGGGGCGGCGGAGAGACCCAGTACTTC,CASSLGRGGGETQYF
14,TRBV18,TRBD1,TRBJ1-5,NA,TGTGCCAGCTCATCGGACAGGGCAAATCAGCCCCAGCATTTT,CASSSDRANQPQHF
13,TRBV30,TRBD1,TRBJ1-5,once,TGTGCCTGGGCAGGGGGGACCAATCAGCCCCAGCATTTT,CAWAGGTNQPQHF
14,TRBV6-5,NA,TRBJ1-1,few,TGTGCCAGCAAAACGGGGGTCGTGAACACTGAAGCTTTCTTT,CASKTGVVNTEAFF
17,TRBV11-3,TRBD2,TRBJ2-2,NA,TGTGCCAGCAGCCGGGACGCTATAGCGGGGGGGACCGGGGAGCTGTTTTTT,CASSRDAIAGGTGELFF